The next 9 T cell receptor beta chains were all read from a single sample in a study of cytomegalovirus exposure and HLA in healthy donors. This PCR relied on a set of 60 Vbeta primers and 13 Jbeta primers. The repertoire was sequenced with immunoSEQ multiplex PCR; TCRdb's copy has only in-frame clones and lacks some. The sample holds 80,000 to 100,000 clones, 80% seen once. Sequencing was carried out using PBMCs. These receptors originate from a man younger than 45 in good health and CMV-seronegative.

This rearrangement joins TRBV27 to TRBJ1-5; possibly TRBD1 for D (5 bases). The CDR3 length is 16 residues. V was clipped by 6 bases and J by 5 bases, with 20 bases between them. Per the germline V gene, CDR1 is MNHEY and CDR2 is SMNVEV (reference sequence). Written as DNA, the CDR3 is TGTGCCAGCAGAATTGGGGCGACGGGCGGTGATCAGCCCCAGCATTTT. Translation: CASRIGATGGDQPQHF.

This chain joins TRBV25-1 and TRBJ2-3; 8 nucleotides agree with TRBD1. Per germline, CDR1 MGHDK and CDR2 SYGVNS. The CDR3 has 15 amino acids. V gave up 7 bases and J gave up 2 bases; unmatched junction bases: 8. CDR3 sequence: CASNSARGPTDTQYF. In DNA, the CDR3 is TGTGCCAGCAATTCGGCCAGGGGGCCCACAGATACGCAGTATTTT.

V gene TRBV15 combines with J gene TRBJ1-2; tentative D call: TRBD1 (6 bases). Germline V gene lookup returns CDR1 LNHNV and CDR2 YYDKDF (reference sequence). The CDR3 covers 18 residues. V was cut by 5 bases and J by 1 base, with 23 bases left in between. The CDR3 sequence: CATSSTTPRQAINYGYTF. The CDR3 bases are TGTGCCACCAGCTCTACCACCCCTAGACAGGCTATTAACTATGGCTACACCTTC.

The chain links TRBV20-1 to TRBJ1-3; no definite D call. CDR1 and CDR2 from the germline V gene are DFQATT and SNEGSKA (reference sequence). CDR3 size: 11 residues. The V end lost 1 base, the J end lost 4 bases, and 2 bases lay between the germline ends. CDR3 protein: CSARVGNTIYF. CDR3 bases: TGCAGTGCTAGAGTAGGAAACACCATATATTTT.

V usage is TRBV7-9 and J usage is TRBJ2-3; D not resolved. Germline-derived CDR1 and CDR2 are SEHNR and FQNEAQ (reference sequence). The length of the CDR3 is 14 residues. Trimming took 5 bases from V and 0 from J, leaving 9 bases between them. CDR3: CASSVGLSTDTQYF. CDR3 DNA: TGTGCCAGCAGCGTTGGGCTCAGCACAGATACGCAGTATTTT. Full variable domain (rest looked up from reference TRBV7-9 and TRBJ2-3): DTGVSQNPRHKITKRGQNVTFRCDPISEHNRLYWYRQTLGQGPEFLTYFQNEAQLEKSRLLSDRFSAERPKGSFSTLEIQRTEQGDSAMYLCASSVGLSTDTQYFGPGTRLTVL.

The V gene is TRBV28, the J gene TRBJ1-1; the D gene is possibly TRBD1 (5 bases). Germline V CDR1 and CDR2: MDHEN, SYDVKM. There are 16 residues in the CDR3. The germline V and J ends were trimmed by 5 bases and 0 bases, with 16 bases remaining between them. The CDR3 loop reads CASSPGGPKMNTEAFF. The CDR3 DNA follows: TGTGCCAGCAGTCCGGGGGGACCCAAGATGAACACTGAAGCTTTCTTT.

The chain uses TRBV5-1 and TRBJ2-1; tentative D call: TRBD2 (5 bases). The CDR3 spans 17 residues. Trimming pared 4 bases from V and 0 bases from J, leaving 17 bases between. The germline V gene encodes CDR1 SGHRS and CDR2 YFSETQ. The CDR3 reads CASSPGPGGGSYNEQFF. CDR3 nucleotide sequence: TGCGCCAGCAGCCCCGGGCCTGGCGGAGGCTCCTACAATGAGCAGTTCTTC.

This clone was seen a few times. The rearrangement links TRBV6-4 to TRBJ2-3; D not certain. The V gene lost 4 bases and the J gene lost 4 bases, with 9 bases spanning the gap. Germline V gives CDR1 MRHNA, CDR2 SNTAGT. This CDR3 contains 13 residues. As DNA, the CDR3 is TGTGCCAGCAGTGCCGGGTCGGCAGATACGCAGTATTTT. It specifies CASSAGSADTQYF.

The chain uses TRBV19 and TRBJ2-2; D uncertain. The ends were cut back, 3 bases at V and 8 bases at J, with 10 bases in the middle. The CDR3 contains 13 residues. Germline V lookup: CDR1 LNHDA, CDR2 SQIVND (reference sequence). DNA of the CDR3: TGTGCCAGTAGTATTCGCCTAGTAGGGGAGCTGTTTTTT. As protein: CASSIRLVGELFF.